Shown below are 18 T cell receptor beta chains from a single sample sequenced in a study of CD8 T cells in Susac syndrome. RNA amounts of roughly 0.45 to 1 ug underwent reverse transcription with random hexamers. TCRdb redid the calling of the immunoSEQ multiplex PCR reads with MiXCR, one entry per CDR3 protein. The profile shows about 71,000 distinct CDR3 sequences, just over 95% of them singletons. What was sequenced was CD4+ T cells from PBMCs. Every receptor here comes from a human donor with multiple sclerosis.

This clonotype has a single count. The CDR3 DNA reads as TGTGCCACCAGCAGAGGGTCTCACGGGGGGGCCTATGAGCAGTTCTTC. Residues: CATSRGSHGGAYEQFF. The rearrangement links TRBV15 to TRBJ2-1; 8 positions agree with TRBD2. The CDR3 is 16 residues long. CDR1 and CDR2 from the germline V gene are LNHNV and YYDKDF (reference sequence). V trimming: 1 base; J trimming: 8 bases; junction bases outside the gene matches: 10.

This rearrangement joins TRBV7-2 to TRBJ2-7, with unresolved D. V was shortened by 3 bases and J by 2 bases, with 14 bases between the two germline ends. This CDR3 spans 15 amino acids. Germline CDR1 SGHTA, CDR2 FQGNSA. The CDR3 region has the DNA TGTGCCAGCAGCTTGGGTTGGGGTTTTACCTACGAGCAGTACTTC. Translated: CASSLGWGFTYEQYF.

V gene TRBV7-2 combines with J gene TRBJ2-5; 12 positions agree with TRBD2. The length of the CDR3 is 17 residues. V was clipped by 2 bases and J by 2 bases; unmatched bases: 6. Germline lookup yields CDR1 SGHTA and CDR2 FQGNSA. CDR3 nucleotide sequence: TGTGCCAGCAGCTTACGGCGACTAGCGGGGGTTCAAGAGACCCAGTACTTC. As protein: CASSLRRLAGVQETQYF.

The chain joins TRBV5-1 to TRBJ2-7, with 10 bases matching TRBD2. Trimming removed 2 bases from V and 5 bases from J; junction bases left unmatched: 10. This CDR3 is built from 16 residues. CDR1 is SGHRS, CDR2 YFSETQ, per germline. CDR3 sequence: CASSLTTSGARDEQYF. The DNA of the CDR3 is TGCGCCAGCAGCTTAACCACTAGCGGGGCTCGGGACGAGCAGTACTTC.

The chain couples TRBV12-3 or TRBV12-4 to TRBJ1-5; the match to TRBD1 covers 7 bases. The CDR3 spans 15 residues. Germline trimming cut 2 bases from V and 3 bases from J; bases unmatched to any gene: 4. In DNA, the CDR3 is TGTGCCAGCAGTTTAAGGACAGGAGACAATCAGCCCCAGCATTTT. As protein: CASSLRTGDNQPQHF.

The chain has TRBV12-3 or TRBV12-4 and TRBJ2-1; possible D gene TRBD1, 6 bases. V was trimmed by 0 bases and J by 13 bases, leaving 10 bases between them. The length of the CDR3 is 12 residues. Here the CDR3 DNA reads TGTGCCAGCAGTTTAGCCGGCAGGGGACAGTTCTTC. As protein: CASSLAGRGQFF.

The chain carries TRBV5-4 and TRBJ2-1; 9 bases agree with TRBD2. CDR3 length: 15 residues. The V gene's germline CDR1 is SGHNT and CDR2 YYREEE (reference sequence). With 4 bases clipped from V and 5 bases from J, the junction kept 7 bases outside the gene matches. Written as DNA, the CDR3 is TGTGCCAGCAGCCTCACTAGCGGGTATGACAATGAGCAGTTCTTC. Protein product: CASSLTSGYDNEQFF.

V and J are TRBV12-3 or TRBV12-4 and TRBJ2-7; TRBD1 agrees at 7 bases. Trimming cost V 5 bases and J 2 bases; bases outside gene matches: 9. This CDR3 has 15 residues. This chain's CDR3 is CASSGTGQTTYEQYF. As DNA, the CDR3 is TGTGCCAGCAGTGGAACGGGACAGACTACCTACGAGCAGTACTTC.

In DNA, the CDR3 is TGTGCCAGCAGTGGGACAGGGGGATATGGCTACACCTTC. It codes for CASSGTGGYGYTF. The V gene is TRBV6-1, the J gene TRBJ1-2, with 10 positions matching TRBD1. CDR1 MNHNS and CDR2 SASEGT come from the germline V gene. J gave up 5 bases and V 4 bases, and 1 base lay outside the gene matches. CDR3 length: 13 residues.

The chain uses TRBV4-1 and TRBJ2-3; possibly TRBD2 for D (6 bases). This CDR3 spans 20 amino acids. Germline values: CDR1 MGHRA, CDR2 YSYEKL. V lost 2 bases to trimming and J lost 1 base, with 25 bases between them. The CDR3: CASSQRRSQGGLAGTDTQYF. The CDR3 bases are TGCGCCAGCAGCCAAAGGCGGTCGCAGGGAGGATTAGCAGGCACAGATACGCAGTATTTT.

V usage is TRBV6-2 or TRBV6-3 and J usage is TRBJ1-5, with 10 bases fitting TRBD1. This CDR3 region has 15 residues. Germline V CDR1 and CDR2: MNHEY, SVGEGT. The V and J ends lost 6 bases and 5 bases, in that order; junction bases with no gene match: 7. CDR3 DNA sequence: TGTGCCAGCAGCCCCGGGACAGGGGCGCATCAGCCCCAGCATTTT. It translates to CASSPGTGAHQPQHF.

This clonotype occurred a few times. The V gene is TRBV19, the J gene TRBJ2-5; D remains unclear. The CDR3 runs to 11 residues. Germline V gives CDR1 LNHDA, CDR2 SQIVND (reference sequence). Trimming cost V 4 bases and J 2 bases, with 2 bases left between them. CDR3 in amino acids: CASSRQETQYF. The CDR3 region has the DNA TGTGCCAGTAGTAGACAAGAGACCCAGTACTTC.

V and J are TRBV7-2 and TRBJ2-2, with 7 positions matching TRBD1. Germline values: CDR1 SGHTA, CDR2 FQGNSA. V dropped 1 base and J dropped 5; count of bases not matched to a gene: 7. This CDR3 region has 16 residues. Written as DNA, the CDR3 is TGTGCCAGCAGCTTAGTTGGGACAGTAGGGACCGGGGAGCTGTTTTTT. Its translation: CASSLVGTVGTGELFF.

The chain carries TRBV6-2 or TRBV6-3 and TRBJ2-7; 7 nucleotides match TRBD1. This CDR3 spans 14 amino acids. The germline CDR1 and CDR2 sequences are MNHEY and SVGEGT. J was trimmed by 3 bases and V by 6 bases; bases with no gene match: 8. This CDR3 is CASSYLGTVYEQYF. CDR3 nucleotide sequence: TGTGCCAGCAGCTACCTTGGGACAGTCTACGAGCAGTACTTC.

The chain employs TRBV6-1 and TRBJ1-1; D is perhaps TRBD1 (6 bases). There are 16 residues in the CDR3. Germline CDR1 reads MNHNS; CDR2 reads SASEGT. Trimming took 5 bases from V and 1 from J, leaving 17 bases between them. The CDR3 DNA is TGTGCCAGCAGTCCCCGGCGGGGGGCTGGGAACACTGAAGCTTTCTTT. Protein sequence: CASSPRRGAGNTEAFF.

The CDR3: CASSLVDSSGNTIYF. The DNA of the CDR3 is TGTGCCAGCAGCTTAGTGGACAGCTCTGGAAACACCATATATTTT. This sequence joins TRBV7-9 and TRBJ1-3, with D possibly TRBD1 on 6 matching bases. The length of the CDR3 is 15 residues. Between the trimmed V and J ends, which lost 1 base and 0 bases, there was a span of 7 bases. Germline-derived CDR1 and CDR2 are SEHNR and FQNEAQ (reference sequence).

The chain is built from TRBV30 and TRBJ1-1; D is uncertain. This CDR3 contains 13 residues. CDR1 and CDR2 from the germline V gene are GTSNPN and SVGIG (reference sequence). V gave up 0 bases and J gave up 1 base, with 6 bases separating them. The CDR3 bases are TGTGCCTGGAGTGTACAGCAGAACACTGAAGCTTTCTTT. It yields the protein CAWSVQQNTEAFF.

Only a few counts were recorded for this clonotype. This chain joins TRBV3-1 and TRBJ1-6; TRBD1 might be the D (5 bases). CDR3 length equals 15 residues. Trimming took 4 bases from V and 10 from J, leaving 17 bases between them. Looked up from germline, CDR1 is LGHDT and CDR2 is YNNKEL (reference sequence). CDR3 sequence reads: CASSRGGTHWSPLHF. The CDR3 region has the DNA TGTGCCAGCAGCCGGGGGGGGACCCATTGGTCACCCCTCCACTTT.